This T cell receptor beta chain appears in the sequencing data of a study of vaccination effects on CD4 cells after COVID-19 (dated by TCRdb to 2021 to 2024). As for the study more broadly: Across the study, the median time from the second dose to post-vaccine sampling was 72 days (range 14 to 241). A total of more than 8 COVID-19 convalescent patients and a handful of SARS-CoV-2-naive healthy vaccine recipients were included in the full study. Cultures from other donors in the study were sequenced using the Oncomine TCR Beta short-read assay on an Illumina iSeq 100. In both COVID-19 convalescent patients and infection-naive vaccine recipients, the study compared SARS-CoV-2 spike-specific CD4+ TCR repertoires from before mRNA vaccination with those from after it. Broader findings and caveats from the paper: Among healthy vaccine recipients, nearly all vaccine-induced clones were SARS-CoV-2 mono-reactive, and only 1 of 255 was cross-reactive with common cold coronaviruses. The study was limited by a small number of convalescent patients, and early post-infection timepoints were lacking. Marked clonal contraction was observed in both infection-induced and vaccine-induced clones at late post-vaccination timepoints, consistent with waning T cell responses.

The method behind the library was the immunoSEQ multiplex PCR assay. DNA from the CD4+ T cells that had been cultured and isolated underwent TCR beta CDR3 sequencing. Under the source paper's analysis protocol: Non-productive TCR sequences were discarded, and reads were trimmed to the CDR3 region, with only CDR3s of 7 or more amino acids retained. The MANAFEST web app was used to pick out antigen-specific clonotypes by comparing their expansion in peptide wells with that in reference cultures. To be called positive, a clone needed expansion at FDR<0.05 compared with the reference and with all other wells, an odds ratio greater than 5, and a frequency greater than 0.1% in two replicate wells. A clonotype was defined as cross-reactive if the clonotype was significantly expanded both in SARS-CoV-2 spike wells and in at least one common cold coronavirus spike condition. CDR3 similarity was assessed by Levenshtein distance using the stringdist R package, and unrooted trees were constructed with ape in R 3.6.1. This is the immuneACCESS table as TCRdb keeps it, with only in-frame sequences that have V and J called. A part of the clones is gone; compared with another copy, unresolved V genes explain less than half, and the rest is unexplained. V and J calls plus clone size are reproduced from that table; the DNA served to infer D and trimming. In this sample the table shows 60,000 to 90,000 clones, approximately 80% of which occur a single time. About 1.2% of the sample is taken by the ten largest.

The CDR3 runs 14 residues from the cysteine to the phenylalanine. The sequence is cut down to CDR3 DNA, 42 bases in frame from base 1. The CDR1 and CDR2 encoded by the germline V gene are SGHRS and YFSETQ. V and J lose 0 bases and 4 bases, and a span of 10 bases separates them. In the ViraFEST assay, PBMC were stimulated with viral peptide pools, and TCR sequencing was then used to find antigen-specific CD4+ T cell clonotypes based on their expansion. After approximately eleven days of culture, CD4+ T cells were isolated with the EasySep CD4+ T cell isolation kit. Each participant received two doses of an mRNA SARS-CoV-2 vaccine, either BNT162b2 or mRNA-1273. Healthy vaccine recipients had no prior SARS-CoV-2 infection, confirmed by negative nucleocapsid antibodies before and after vaccination. Each well held 1.5 million to 2 million PBMC cultured in IMDM containing approximately 5.3% human AB serum, 10 IU/ml IL-2 and gentamicin, along with about 9.3 ug/ml peptides. Half of the culture medium was replaced with fresh IL-2-containing medium on days 3 and 7. Unless noted otherwise, every peptide stimulation condition was grown in triplicate wells. Using Ficoll-Paque Plus gradient centrifugation, PBMC were separated from whole blood and then either used fresh or cryopreserved at -140C. The spike proteins of SARS-CoV-2 and of the common cold coronaviruses HCoV-NL63, HCoV-OC43 and HCoV-229E were spanned by overlapping peptide pools. The QIAamp micro DNA kit was used to extract genomic DNA from the cultured CD4+ T cells.

With regard to this clone: The antigen this receptor binds is unknown. No clone much larger than this one lies a single base away; base qualities are absent.

The source material was CD4+ T cells from PBMCs cultured with HCoV-229E spike peptides, sampled after COVID-19 vaccination. The cell subset or site tag for this specimen amounts to: HCoV-229E spike overlapping peptide pool stimulation. This receptor was identified in a human donor who received a COVID-19 vaccine. The chain employs TRBV5-1 and TRBJ2-5; TRBD1 is a possible D gene, resting on 5 matching bases. In nucleotide form, the sequence is TGCGCCAGCAGCTTGGTAGGGGCAGGAGAGACCCAGTACTTC. Translated, this gives CASSLVGAGETQYF.